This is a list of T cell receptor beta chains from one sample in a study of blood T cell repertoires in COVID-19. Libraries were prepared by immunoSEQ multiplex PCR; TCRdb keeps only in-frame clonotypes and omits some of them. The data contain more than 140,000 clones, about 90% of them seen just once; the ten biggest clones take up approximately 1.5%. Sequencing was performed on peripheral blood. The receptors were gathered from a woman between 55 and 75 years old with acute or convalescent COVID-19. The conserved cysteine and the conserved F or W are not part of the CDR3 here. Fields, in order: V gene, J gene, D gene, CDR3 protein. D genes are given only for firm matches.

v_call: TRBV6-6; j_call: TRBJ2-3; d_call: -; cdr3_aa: ASSRQGTDTQY
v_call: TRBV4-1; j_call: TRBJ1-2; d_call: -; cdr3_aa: ASSQAVQGSTSYGYT
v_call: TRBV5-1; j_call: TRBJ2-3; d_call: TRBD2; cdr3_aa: ASSLNGGFTDTQY
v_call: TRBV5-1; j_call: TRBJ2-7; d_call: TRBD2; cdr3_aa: ASSLGSPGGYEQY
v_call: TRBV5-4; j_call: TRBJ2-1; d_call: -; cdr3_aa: ASSLRFDSLSSYNEQF
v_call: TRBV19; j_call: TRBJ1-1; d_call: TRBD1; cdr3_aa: ASRGTGEGNTEAF
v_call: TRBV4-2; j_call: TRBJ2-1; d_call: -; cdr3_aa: ASSQDPVNEQF
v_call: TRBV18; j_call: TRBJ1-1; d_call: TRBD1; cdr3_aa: ASSPIQGEREAF
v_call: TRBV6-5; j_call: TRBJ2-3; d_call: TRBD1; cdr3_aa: ASRQGLSTDTQY
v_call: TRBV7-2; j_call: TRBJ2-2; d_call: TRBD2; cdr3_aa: ASSLISGGAGELF
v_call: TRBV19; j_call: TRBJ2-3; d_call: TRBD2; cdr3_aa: ASRGGADTQY
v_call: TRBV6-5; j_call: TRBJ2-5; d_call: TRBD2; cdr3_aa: ASSLGGSFQETQY
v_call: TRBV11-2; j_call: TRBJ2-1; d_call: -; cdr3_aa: ASSLDRANEQF
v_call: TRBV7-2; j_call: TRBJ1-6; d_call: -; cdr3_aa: ASSMYGVLH
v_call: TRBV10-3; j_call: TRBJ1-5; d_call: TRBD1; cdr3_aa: AISTGGRQPQH
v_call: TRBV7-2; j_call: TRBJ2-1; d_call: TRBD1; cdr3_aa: ASSLGQGPYNEQF
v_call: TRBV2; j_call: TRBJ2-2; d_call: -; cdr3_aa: ASSERGRGTGELF
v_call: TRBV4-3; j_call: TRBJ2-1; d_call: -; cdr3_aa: ASSQERQGYNEQF
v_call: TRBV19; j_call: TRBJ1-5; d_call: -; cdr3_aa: ASSVGEVRNQPQH
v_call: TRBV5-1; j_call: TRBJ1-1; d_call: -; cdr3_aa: ASSLGWTTEAF
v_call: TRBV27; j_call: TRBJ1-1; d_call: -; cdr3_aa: ASRDALRTEAF
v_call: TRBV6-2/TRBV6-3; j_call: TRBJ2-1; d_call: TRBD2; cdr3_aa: ASSSPFAGGIYNEQF
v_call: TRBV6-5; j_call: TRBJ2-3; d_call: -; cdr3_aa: ASRMGLATDTQY
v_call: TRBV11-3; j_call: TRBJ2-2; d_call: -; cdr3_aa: ASSLDQGGTANTGELF
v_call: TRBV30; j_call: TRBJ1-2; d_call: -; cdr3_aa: AWSVLGQIPYGYT
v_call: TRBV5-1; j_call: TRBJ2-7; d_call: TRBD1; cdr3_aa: ASSLVDRPTEQY
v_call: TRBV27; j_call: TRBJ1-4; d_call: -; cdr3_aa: ASRRPGIYEKLF
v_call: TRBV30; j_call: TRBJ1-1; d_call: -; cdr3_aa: AWSVSGGAAF
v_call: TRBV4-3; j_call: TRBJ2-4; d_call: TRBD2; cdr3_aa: ASSQPRGGGAPNIQY